These T cell receptor beta chains were read from a single sample in a study of cytomegalovirus exposure and HLA in healthy donors. Sequencing was performed with immunoSEQ multiplex PCR; in TCRdb, only in-frame clones are kept and a portion is missing. Of some 350,000 clones listed, around 87% are singletons. Specimen: PBMCs. The receptors come from a woman aged 25 to 39 in good health and CMV-seropositive. Both conserved end residues are part of each CDR3. Each record gives: J gene, clone size, D gene, CDR3 length, V gene, CDR3 DNA, CDR3 protein. The D gene is left open where the match is weak. Not every row has a clone size; where given, it reads once, few, many or a size class.

TRBJ2-7	-	-	13	TRBV2	TGTGCCACCGCTTGGACGTACACCTACGAGCAGTACTTC	CATAWTYTYEQYF
TRBJ2-7	-	-	14	TRBV18	TGTGCCAGCTCACCAAAGGTGGGCCGGGGGGAGCAGTACTTC	CASSPKVGRGEQYF
TRBJ2-7	-	-	16	TRBV6-5	TGTGCCAGCAGTTACTCCGTACCAGGGTCTGATTACGAGCAGTACTTC	CASSYSVPGSDYEQYF
TRBJ2-7	-	-	14	TRBV28	TGTGCCAGCAGCCGCGGGGCCCTCTCCTACGAGCAGTACTTC	CASSRGALSYEQYF
TRBJ2-3	-	TRBD1	15	TRBV7-2	TGTGCCAGCAGGTCGCCAGGGGGCGCGGGGGATACGCAGTATTTT	CASRSPGGAGDTQYF
TRBJ2-7	-	-	16	TRBV28	TGTGCCAGCAGTGGACCGGCCGGGACGGCGGGCTACGAGCAGTACTTC	CASSGPAGTAGYEQYF
TRBJ2-7	-	-	13	TRBV2	TGTGCCAGCAGTTACTGGACAGCCTACGAGCAGTACTTC	CASSYWTAYEQYF
TRBJ2-1	many	-	16	TRBV7-2	TGTGCCAGCAGCTTGAGCTCGACAAGCTCCTACAATGAGCAGTTCTTC	CASSLSSTSSYNEQFF
TRBJ2-1	-	TRBD2	14	TRBV4-3	TGCGCCAGCAGCCGGGGACTAGCGGGGGTTGAGCAGTTCTTC	CASSRGLAGVEQFF
TRBJ1-5	-	-	15	TRBV7-6	TGTGCCAGCAGCTTAGGGGGCAGGGTTGATCAGCCCCAGCATTTT	CASSLGGRVDQPQHF
TRBJ2-7	-	TRBD1	14	TRBV18	TGTGCCAGCTCACCTTCCGGGACAGGGAGCGAGCAGTACTTC	CASSPSGTGSEQYF
TRBJ2-4	-	-	15	TRBV29-1	TGCAGCGTTGGGACGGTGGGCCTAGCCAAAAACATTCAGTACTTC	CSVGTVGLAKNIQYF
TRBJ1-4	-	-	13	TRBV29-1	TGCAGCGCCGAACAGGGCTCAAATGAAAAACTGTTTTTT	CSAEQGSNEKLFF
TRBJ2-7	few	-	12	TRBV28	TGTGCCAGCAGTCATACTAGCTACGAGCAGTACTTC	CASSHTSYEQYF
TRBJ1-2	-	-	14	TRBV5-3	TGTGCCAGAAGCCCGAGACACCTCAACTATGGCTACACCTTC	CARSPRHLNYGYTF
TRBJ1-2	-	TRBD1	17	TRBV25-1	TGTGCCAGCAGTGAGTTTGGGCCGGGACAGGGAAACTATGGCTACACCTTC	CASSEFGPGQGNYGYTF
TRBJ1-6	-	-	11	TRBV7-9	TGTGCCAGCAGCTTGAGTTCACCCCTCCACTTT	CASSLSSPLHF
TRBJ2-7	-	-	14	TRBV10-2	TGCGCCAGCAGTGTCGTGGCCGAGCCGCTCGAGCAGTACTTC	CASSVVAEPLEQYF
TRBJ2-7	-	-	17	TRBV10-1	TGCGCCAGCAGTGAGTCGATGAGACACGGGGACGACTACGAGCAGTACTTC	CASSESMRHGDDYEQYF
TRBJ2-1	-	-	14	TRBV25-1	TGTGCCAGCAGTTTGCGGACAGCATACAATGAGCAGTTCTTC	CASSLRTAYNEQFF
TRBJ1-1	-	-	15	TRBV5-1	TGCGCCAGCAGCTTGAGCCAGACCATGAACACTGAAGCTTTCTTT	CASSLSQTMNTEAFF
TRBJ1-1	once	-	15	TRBV27	TGTGCCAGCAGTTTCCGCAGGGGTTTGGACACTGAAGCTTTCTTT	CASSFRRGLDTEAFF
TRBJ2-5	-	-	14	TRBV28	TGTGCCAGCAGTTCTGGACTCATACAAGAGACCCAGTACTTC	CASSSGLIQETQYF
TRBJ1-1	-	-	15	TRBV6-1	TGTGCCAGCAGTGAAGCGCTTGGGAGAAACACTGAAGCTTTCTTT	CASSEALGRNTEAFF
TRBJ1-4	-	-	14	TRBV4-3	TGCGCCAGCAGCCAAGGAGGGATTAATGAAAAACTGTTTTTT	CASSQGGINEKLFF
TRBJ1-5	-	-	15	TRBV7-2	TGTGCCAGCAGTCCAGGGGAGTATAGCAATCAGCCCCAGCATTTT	CASSPGEYSNQPQHF
TRBJ2-7	-	TRBD1	14	TRBV18	TGTGCCAGCTCACCGACAGGGTTACACTACGAGCAGTACTTC	CASSPTGLHYEQYF
TRBJ2-1	few	-	15	TRBV7-3	TGTGCCAGCAGCCAAGGACCATCAGGGGTGAATGAGCAGTTCTTC	CASSQGPSGVNEQFF
TRBJ2-1	-	-	14	TRBV4-3	TGCGCCAGCAGCCAAGAGTACCGGGCCACCCAGCAGTTCTTC	CASSQEYRATQQFF
TRBJ2-7	-	-	13	TRBV11-2	TGTGCCAGCAGCTTAGGGCGGACCTACGAGCAGTACTTC	CASSLGRTYEQYF
TRBJ2-2	-	TRBD2	14	TRBV30	TGTGCCTGGAGTCGCGGGGGGAACACCGGGGAGCTGTTTTTT	CAWSRGGNTGELFF
TRBJ1-1	-	-	14	TRBV16	TGTGCCAGCAGCCAATCCACGGTGAACACTGAAGCTTTCTTT	CASSQSTVNTEAFF
TRBJ1-1	-	-	13	TRBV29-1	TGCAGCGTTTGGGAGACATGGAACACTGAAGCTTTCTTT	CSVWETWNTEAFF
TRBJ1-2	-	TRBD1	15	TRBV28	TGTGCCAGCAGGTCAACAGGGACAGAGGGCTATGGCTACACCTTC	CASRSTGTEGYGYTF
TRBJ2-1	-	-	12	TRBV9	TGTGCCAGCAGCATAACGGGGAATGAGCAGTTCTTC	CASSITGNEQFF
TRBJ2-7	-	-	17	TRBV4-1	TGCGCCAGCAGCCAAGTATTACAGACCCAAGTACCCTACGAGCAGTACTTC	CASSQVLQTQVPYEQYF
TRBJ2-7	few	-	13	TRBV7-6	TGTGCCAGCAGCCCACTAGCAACCTACGAGCAGTACTTC	CASSPLATYEQYF
TRBJ1-6	few	-	14	TRBV2	TGTGCCAGCAGTGAGAGGACAGTCAATTCACCCCTCCACTTT	CASSERTVNSPLHF
TRBJ2-4	once	TRBD1	15	TRBV19	TGTGCCAGTAGTACCGGGACAGGGGGGGTAAACATTCAGTACTTC	CASSTGTGGVNIQYF
TRBJ1-2	-	TRBD1	15	TRBV11-3	TGTGCCAGCAGCGAGCGACAGGGAGGACCCTATGGCTACACCTTC	CASSERQGGPYGYTF
TRBJ2-3	once	-	14	TRBV5-8	TGTGCCAGCAGCTTGGGGTTCAGGGAGGATACGCAGTATTTT	CASSLGFREDTQYF
TRBJ1-4	-	-	14	TRBV18	TGTGCCAGCTCACCGGTCGGGAAGGGTGAAAAACTGTTTTTT	CASSPVGKGEKLFF
TRBJ1-1	-	-	12	TRBV28	TGTGCCAGCAGTTCTACAACAGGGCTGGCTTTCTTT	CASSSTTGLAFF
TRBJ1-1	many	-	14	TRBV2	TGTGCCAGCAGTGAACAGGGTAGGAACACTGAAGCTTTCTTT	CASSEQGRNTEAFF
TRBJ2-5	-	-	15	TRBV27	TGTGCCAGCAGTTTATTGGCTAAGGGAAGGGGGACCCAGTACTTC	CASSLLAKGRGTQYF
TRBJ1-1	-	-	13	TRBV9	TGTGCCAGCAGCCGCGGAGGGAAGACTGAAGCTTTCTTT	CASSRGGKTEAFF
TRBJ2-5	-	-	15	TRBV4-2	TGTGCCAGCAGCCAAGAGGGGAACCCCCAAGAGACCCAGTACTTC	CASSQEGNPQETQYF
TRBJ2-1	-	-	13	TRBV4-3	TGCGCCAGCAGCCAAGATAGGATTTTGGAGCAGTTCTTC	CASSQDRILEQFF
TRBJ1-4	few	TRBD1	14	TRBV30	TGTGCCTGGAGTAAGACAGGGAATAATGAAAAACTGTTTTTT	CAWSKTGNNEKLFF
TRBJ2-1	-	TRBD2	17	TRBV5-4	TGTGCCAGCAGCCCGGCTCGGCCGGGACTAGAGTTGGTTGAGCAGTTCTTC	CASSPARPGLELVEQFF
TRBJ1-6	-	-	15	TRBV4-3	TGCGCCAGCAGCCAAGATAGGGGGGTCGATTCACCCCTCCACTTT	CASSQDRGVDSPLHF
TRBJ2-1	-	-	20	TRBV5-1	TGCGCCAGCAGCCAAACCGCAGGGATCCCAGTAGGCCCCTCCTACAATGAGCAGTTCTTC	CASSQTAGIPVGPSYNEQFF
TRBJ1-5	-	-	13	TRBV30	TGTGCCTGGAGTGTAGGGGATAATCAGCCCCAGCATTTT	CAWSVGDNQPQHF